This T cell receptor beta chain was sequenced in a study of T-cell reconstitution after alpha-beta-depleted transplantation in children. The study, taken as a whole, reports: Surviving recipient cells, namely T cells and thymic progenitors, were the source of high day-60 TCRbeta diversity in some patients.

Unique molecular identifiers were incorporated when the TCRbeta library was constructed. TCRdb recomputed calls from the PCR reads with MiXCR, one row per CDR3 protein. The table shows 500,000 to 750,000 distinct CDR3 sequences, with under 15% occurring only once. Details on this clonotype: Its specificity is unknown.

This TCR was recovered from a male patient under 18 who had a stem cell transplant for acute myeloid leukemia, so the T cells may come from the graft donor. This specimen consisted of PBMCs, mostly from graft donor cells, obtained 360 days after TCRalphabeta/CD19-depleted stem cell transplant.

For the CDR3, the DNA is TGTGCCAGCAGCTTGGGACTGCCTTTAGTCGGGGAGCTGTTTTTT. Translating gives CASSLGLPLVGELFF. This chain joins TRBV7-2 and TRBJ2-2, with a possible D match to TRBD2 (6 bases). The V gene's germline CDR1 is SGHTA and CDR2 FQGNSA. V gave up 3 bases and J gave up 7 bases, with 15 bases separating them. The CDR3 totals 15 residues.